Listed here is a single T cell receptor (beta chain). The data were produced by immunoSEQ multiplex PCR, yet TCRdb's version contains in-frame clones alone and is incomplete. The table shows about 200,000 clones, with around 80% occurring only once. This specimen comes from a study of blood T cell repertoires in COVID-19. The wider study: The origin of the acute and convalescent COVID-19 samples was the United States, Italy and Spain.

Trimming removed 2 bases at V and 1 base at J, with 10 bases between. Germline-derived CDR1 and CDR2 are SGHRS and YFSETQ. The CDR3 loop spans 14 amino acids. The TCR sequence derives from a man in his forties with acute or convalescent COVID-19. Specimen: peripheral blood. This chain joins TRBV5-1 and TRBJ2-7, with a tentative D call TRBD1 (6 bases). The CDR3 nucleotides are TGCGCCAGCAGCTTTTGGACAGTTTCCTACGAGCAGTACTTC. Amino acid sequence: CASSFWTVSYEQYF.